The sequence of this TCR beta chain was determined in a study of blood T cell repertoires in COVID-19. Study-level background: Acute-phase and convalescent COVID-19 samples originated in the United States, Italy and Spain. Sources were T cells, B-cell-depleted T cells, or PBMCs; the material itself was cDNA or gDNA.

The germline V gene has CDR1 LNHDA and CDR2 SQIVND (reference sequence). CDR3 size: 14 residues. The ends lost 5 bases at V and 4 bases at J; junction bases unmatched: 4. TCRdb's table, derived via immunoSEQ multiplex PCR, lists solely in-frame clones and lacks some. The data show about 200,000 clones, with 86% seen just once and 0.6% to 1% held by the top ten. The TCR originated in a woman in her sixties or seventies with acute or convalescent COVID-19. This sequence joins TRBV19 and TRBJ1-2, with 10 bases that match TRBD1. The source material was peripheral blood. Here the CDR3 reads CASSPRDRGYGYTF. The CDR3 nucleotides read TGTGCCAGTAGTCCCCGGGACAGGGGCTATGGCTACACCTTC. The full variable domain, completed using reference TRBV19 and TRBJ1-2, is DGGITQSPKYLFRKEGQNVTLSCEQNLNHDAMYWYRQDPGQGLRLIYYSQIVNDFQKGDIAEGYSVSREKKESFPLTVTSAQKNPTAFYLCASSPRDRGYGYTFGSGTRLTVV.